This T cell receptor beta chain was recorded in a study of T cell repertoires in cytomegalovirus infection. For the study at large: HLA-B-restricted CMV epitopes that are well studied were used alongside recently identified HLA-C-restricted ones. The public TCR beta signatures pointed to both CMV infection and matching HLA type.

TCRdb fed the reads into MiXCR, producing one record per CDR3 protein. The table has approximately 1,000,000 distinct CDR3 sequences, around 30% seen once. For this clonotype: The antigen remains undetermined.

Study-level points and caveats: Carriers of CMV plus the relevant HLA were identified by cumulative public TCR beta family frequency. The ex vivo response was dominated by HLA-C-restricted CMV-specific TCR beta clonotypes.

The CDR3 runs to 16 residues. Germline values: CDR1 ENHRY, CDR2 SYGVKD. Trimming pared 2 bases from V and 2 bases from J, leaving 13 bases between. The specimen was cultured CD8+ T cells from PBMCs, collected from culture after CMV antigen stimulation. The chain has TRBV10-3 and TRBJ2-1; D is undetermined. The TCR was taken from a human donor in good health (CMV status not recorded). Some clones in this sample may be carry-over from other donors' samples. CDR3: CAISEPLLYPYNEQFF. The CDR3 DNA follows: TGTGCCATCAGTGAGCCACTTCTCTACCCCTACAATGAGCAGTTCTTC.